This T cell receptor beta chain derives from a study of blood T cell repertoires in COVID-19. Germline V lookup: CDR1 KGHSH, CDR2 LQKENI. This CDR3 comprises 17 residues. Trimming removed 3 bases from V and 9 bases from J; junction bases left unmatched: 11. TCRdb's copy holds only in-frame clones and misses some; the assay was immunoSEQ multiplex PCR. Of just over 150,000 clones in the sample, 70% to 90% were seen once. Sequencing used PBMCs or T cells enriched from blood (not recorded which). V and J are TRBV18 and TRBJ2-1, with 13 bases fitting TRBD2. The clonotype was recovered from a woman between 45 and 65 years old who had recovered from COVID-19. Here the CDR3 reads CASSPRPTSGGRGEQFF. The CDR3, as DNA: TGTGCCAGCTCACCCCGCCCGACTAGCGGGGGGAGAGGTGAGCAGTTCTTC.